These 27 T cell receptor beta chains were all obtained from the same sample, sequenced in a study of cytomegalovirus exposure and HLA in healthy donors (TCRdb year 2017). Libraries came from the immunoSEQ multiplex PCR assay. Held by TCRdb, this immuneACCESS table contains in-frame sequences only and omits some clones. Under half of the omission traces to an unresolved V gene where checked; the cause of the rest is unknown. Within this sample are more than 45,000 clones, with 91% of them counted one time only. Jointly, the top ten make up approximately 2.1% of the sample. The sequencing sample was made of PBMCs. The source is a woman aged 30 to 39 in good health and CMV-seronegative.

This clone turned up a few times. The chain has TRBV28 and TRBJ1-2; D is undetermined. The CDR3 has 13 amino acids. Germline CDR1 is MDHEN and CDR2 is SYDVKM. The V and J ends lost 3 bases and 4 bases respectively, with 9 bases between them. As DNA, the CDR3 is TGTGCCAGCAGTTTTCGGGGAGCCTATGGCTACACCTTC. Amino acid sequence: CASSFRGAYGYTF.

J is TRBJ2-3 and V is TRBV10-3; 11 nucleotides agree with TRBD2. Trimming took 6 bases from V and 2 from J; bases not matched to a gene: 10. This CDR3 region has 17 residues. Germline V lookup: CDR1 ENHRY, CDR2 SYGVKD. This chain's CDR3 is CAIRSSGTSGHTDTQYF. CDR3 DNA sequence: TGTGCCATCAGATCGAGCGGGACTAGCGGCCACACAGATACGCAGTATTTT.

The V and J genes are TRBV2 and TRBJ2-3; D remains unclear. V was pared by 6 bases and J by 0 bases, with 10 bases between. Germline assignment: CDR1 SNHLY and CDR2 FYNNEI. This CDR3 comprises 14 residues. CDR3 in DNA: TGTGCCAGCAGCCCGGTACTTAGCACAGATACGCAGTATTTT. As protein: CASSPVLSTDTQYF.

CDR3 sequence (DNA): TGTGCCAGCAGTTACGCTCTAGCACCGAACTCCTACGAGCAGTACTTC. Its protein is CASSYALAPNSYEQYF. This rearrangement joins TRBV6-6 to TRBJ2-7, with D perhaps matching TRBD2 (5 bases). Per the germline V gene, CDR1 is MNHNY and CDR2 is SVGAGI (reference sequence). V lost 2 bases and J 0 bases, leaving 14 bases between the germline ends. The CDR3 contains 16 residues.

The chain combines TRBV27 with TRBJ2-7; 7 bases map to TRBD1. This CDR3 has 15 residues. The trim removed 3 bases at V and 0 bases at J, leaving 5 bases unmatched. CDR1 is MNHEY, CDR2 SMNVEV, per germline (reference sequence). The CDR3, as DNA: TGTGCCAGCAGTTTGACAGGGTTGGCCTCCTACGAGCAGTACTTC. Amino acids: CASSLTGLASYEQYF.

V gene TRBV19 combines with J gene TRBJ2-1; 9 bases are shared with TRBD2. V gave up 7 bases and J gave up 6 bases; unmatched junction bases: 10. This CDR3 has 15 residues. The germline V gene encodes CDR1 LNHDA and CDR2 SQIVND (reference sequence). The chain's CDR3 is CASKAGGGGFNEQFF. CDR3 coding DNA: TGTGCCAGTAAGGCGGGAGGGGGAGGATTCAATGAGCAGTTCTTC.

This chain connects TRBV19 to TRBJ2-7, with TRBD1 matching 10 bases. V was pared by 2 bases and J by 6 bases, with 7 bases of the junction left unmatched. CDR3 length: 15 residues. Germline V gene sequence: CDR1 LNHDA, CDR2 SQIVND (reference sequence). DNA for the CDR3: TGTGCCAGTAGTATACGGGACAGGGGAGGAGGCGAGCAGTACTTC. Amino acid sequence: CASSIRDRGGGEQYF.

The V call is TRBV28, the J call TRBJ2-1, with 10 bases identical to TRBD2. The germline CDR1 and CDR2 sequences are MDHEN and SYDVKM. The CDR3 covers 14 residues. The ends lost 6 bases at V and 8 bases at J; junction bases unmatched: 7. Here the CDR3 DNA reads TGTGCCAGCAGATCGCAGCGGGAGGGCGATGAGCAGTTCTTC. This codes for CASRSQREGDEQFF.

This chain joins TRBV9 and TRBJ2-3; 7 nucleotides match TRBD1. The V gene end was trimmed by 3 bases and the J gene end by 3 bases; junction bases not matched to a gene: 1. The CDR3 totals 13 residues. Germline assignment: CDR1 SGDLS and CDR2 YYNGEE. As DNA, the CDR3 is TGTGCCAGCAGCGCGACAGGGACAGATACGCAGTATTTT. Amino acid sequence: CASSATGTDTQYF.

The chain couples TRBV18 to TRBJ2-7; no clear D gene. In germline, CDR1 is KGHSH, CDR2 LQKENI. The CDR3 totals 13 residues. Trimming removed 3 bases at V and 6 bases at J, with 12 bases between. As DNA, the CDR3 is TGTGCCAGCTCACCCAATTCCGGTTTCGAGCAGTACTTC. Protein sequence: CASSPNSGFEQYF.

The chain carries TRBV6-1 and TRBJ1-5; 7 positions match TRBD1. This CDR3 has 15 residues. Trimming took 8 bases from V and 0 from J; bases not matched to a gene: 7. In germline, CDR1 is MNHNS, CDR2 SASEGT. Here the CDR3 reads CASDLTGYSNQPQHF. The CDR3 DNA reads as TGTGCCAGCGACCTGACAGGGTATAGCAATCAGCCCCAGCATTTT.

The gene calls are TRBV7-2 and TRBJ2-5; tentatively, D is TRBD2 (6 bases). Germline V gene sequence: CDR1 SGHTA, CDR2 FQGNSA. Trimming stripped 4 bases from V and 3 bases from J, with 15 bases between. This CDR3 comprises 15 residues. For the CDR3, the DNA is TGTGCCAGCAGCTACATGACTAGTAGGGAAGAGACCCAGTACTTC. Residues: CASSYMTSREETQYF.

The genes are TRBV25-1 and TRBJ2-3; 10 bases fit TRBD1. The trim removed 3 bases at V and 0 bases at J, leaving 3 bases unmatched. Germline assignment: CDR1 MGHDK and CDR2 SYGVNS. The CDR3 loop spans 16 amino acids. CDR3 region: CASSDRTGGSTDTQYF. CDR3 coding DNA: TGTGCCAGCAGTGATCGGACAGGGGGAAGCACAGATACGCAGTATTTT.

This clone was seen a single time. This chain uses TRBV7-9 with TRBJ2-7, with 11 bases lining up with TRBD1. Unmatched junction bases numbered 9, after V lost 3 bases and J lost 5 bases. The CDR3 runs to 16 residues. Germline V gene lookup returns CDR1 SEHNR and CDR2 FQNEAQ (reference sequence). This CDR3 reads CASSFFSDRGLNEQYF. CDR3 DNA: TGTGCCAGCAGCTTCTTTTCGGACAGGGGGCTCAACGAGCAGTACTTC.

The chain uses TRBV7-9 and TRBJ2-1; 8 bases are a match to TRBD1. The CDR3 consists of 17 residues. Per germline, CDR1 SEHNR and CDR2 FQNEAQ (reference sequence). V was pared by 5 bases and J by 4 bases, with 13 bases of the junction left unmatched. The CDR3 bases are TGTGCCAGCAGCCTTCATTCAGGGGGCTCTCGATACAATGAGCAGTTCTTC. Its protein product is CASSLHSGGSRYNEQFF.

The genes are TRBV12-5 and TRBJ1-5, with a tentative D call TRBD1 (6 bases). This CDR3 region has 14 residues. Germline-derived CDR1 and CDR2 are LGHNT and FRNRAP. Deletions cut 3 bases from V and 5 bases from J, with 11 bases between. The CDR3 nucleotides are TGTGCTAGTGGTTTAGGGGGGGCCCATCAGCCCCAGCATTTT. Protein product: CASGLGGAHQPQHF.

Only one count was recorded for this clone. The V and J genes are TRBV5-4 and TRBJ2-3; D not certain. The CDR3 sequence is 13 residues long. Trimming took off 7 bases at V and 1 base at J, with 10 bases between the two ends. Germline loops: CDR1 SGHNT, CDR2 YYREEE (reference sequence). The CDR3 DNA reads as TGTGCCAGCCAGCTTGCGGGCACAGATACGCAGTATTTT. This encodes CASQLAGTDTQYF.

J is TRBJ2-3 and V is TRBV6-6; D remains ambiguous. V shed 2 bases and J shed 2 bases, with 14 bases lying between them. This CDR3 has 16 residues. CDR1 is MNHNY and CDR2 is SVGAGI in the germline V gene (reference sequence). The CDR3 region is CASSYAHLKPTDTQYF. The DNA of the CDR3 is TGTGCCAGCAGTTACGCCCACCTAAAGCCCACAGATACGCAGTATTTT.

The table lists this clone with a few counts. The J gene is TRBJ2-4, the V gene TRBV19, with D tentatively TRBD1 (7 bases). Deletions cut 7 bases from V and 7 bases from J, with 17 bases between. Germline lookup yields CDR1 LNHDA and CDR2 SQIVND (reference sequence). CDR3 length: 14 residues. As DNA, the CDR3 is TGTGCCAGTAACCAGGAGGGGGCTGGTAACATTCAGTACTTC. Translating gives CASNQEGAGNIQYF.

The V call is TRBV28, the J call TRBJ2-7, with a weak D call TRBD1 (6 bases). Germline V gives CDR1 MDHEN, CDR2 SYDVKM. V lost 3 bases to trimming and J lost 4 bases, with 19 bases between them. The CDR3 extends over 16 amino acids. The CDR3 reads CASSFSSDRMSYEQYF. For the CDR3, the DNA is TGTGCCAGCAGTTTTTCTTCCGACAGGATGTCATACGAGCAGTACTTC.

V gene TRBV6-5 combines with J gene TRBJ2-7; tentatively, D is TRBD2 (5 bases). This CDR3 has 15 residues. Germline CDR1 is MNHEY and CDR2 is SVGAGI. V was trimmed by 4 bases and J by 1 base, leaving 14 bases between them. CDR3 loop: CASSSSGSRSYEQYF. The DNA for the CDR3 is TGTGCCAGCAGTTCGAGTGGGAGCCGGTCCTACGAGCAGTACTTC.

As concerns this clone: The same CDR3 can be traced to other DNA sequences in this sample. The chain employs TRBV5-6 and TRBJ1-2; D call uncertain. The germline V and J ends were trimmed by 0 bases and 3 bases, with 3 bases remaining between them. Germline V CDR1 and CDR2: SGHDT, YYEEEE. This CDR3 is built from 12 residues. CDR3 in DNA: TGTGCCAGCAGCTTGGCAGACTATGGCTACACCTTC. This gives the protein CASSLADYGYTF.

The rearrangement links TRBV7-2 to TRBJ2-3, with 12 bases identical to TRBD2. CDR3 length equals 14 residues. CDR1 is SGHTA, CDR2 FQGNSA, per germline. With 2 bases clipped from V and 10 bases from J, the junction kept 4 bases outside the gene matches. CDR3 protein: CASSLLTSGGPQYF. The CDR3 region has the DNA TGTGCCAGCAGCTTATTGACTAGCGGGGGACCGCAGTATTTT.

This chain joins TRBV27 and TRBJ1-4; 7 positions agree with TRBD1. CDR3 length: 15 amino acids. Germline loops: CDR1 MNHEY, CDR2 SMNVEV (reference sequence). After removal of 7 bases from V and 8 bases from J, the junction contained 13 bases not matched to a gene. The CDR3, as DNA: TGTGCCAGCACAAAGAACAGGGGAATGAGCGAAAAACTGTTTTTT. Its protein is CASTKNRGMSEKLFF.

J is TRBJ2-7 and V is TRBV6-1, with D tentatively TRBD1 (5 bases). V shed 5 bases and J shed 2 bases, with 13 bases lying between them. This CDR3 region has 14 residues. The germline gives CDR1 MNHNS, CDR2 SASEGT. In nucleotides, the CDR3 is TGTGCCAGCAGTCGCACAGGCGAAACCTACGAGCAGTACTTC. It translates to CASSRTGETYEQYF.

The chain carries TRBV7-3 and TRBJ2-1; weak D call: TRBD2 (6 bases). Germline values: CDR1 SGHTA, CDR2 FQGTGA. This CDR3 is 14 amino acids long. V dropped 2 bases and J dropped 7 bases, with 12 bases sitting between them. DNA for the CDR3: TGTGCCAGCAGCTTATCGGGAGAGGGTAATGAGCAGTTCTTC. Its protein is CASSLSGEGNEQFF.

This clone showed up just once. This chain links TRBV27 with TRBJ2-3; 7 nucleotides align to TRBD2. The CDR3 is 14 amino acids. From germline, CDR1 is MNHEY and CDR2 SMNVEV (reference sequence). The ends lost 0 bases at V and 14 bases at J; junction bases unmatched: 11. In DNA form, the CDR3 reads TGTGCCAGCAGTTTATCGGAGCGGGACCCTCCCCCGTATTTT. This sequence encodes CASSLSERDPPPYF.